The 10 T cell receptor beta chains in this list originate from one sample, sequenced in a study of T cells in Graves' hyperthyroidism and ophthalmopathy. TCR beta CDR3 sequences were amplified from RNA transcripts. The HTBI primer set drove a first-round RT-PCR of the TCR CDR3. In TCRdb, the multiplex PCR reads were re-called with MiXCR into one record per CDR3 protein. The table lists about 480,000 distinct CDR3 sequences, 22% of them singletons, with about half in the top ten. Sequencing was carried out using blood. Source of these receptors: an older woman with Graves' ophthalmopathy.

This clonotype has a handful of counts. This chain links TRBV3-1 with TRBJ2-2; TRBD2 agrees at 9 bases. The CDR3 covers 18 residues. CDR1 LGHDT and CDR2 YNNKEL come from the germline V gene (reference sequence). The V and J ends lost 1 base and 5 bases, in that order; junction bases with no gene match: 11. The CDR3 sequence is CASSQVVASGVLTGELFF. The DNA for the CDR3 is TGTGCCAGCAGCCAAGTTGTGGCTAGCGGGGTACTTACCGGGGAGCTGTTTTTT. Full variable domain (outside the CDR3, taken from reference TRBV3-1 and TRBJ2-2): DTAVSQTPKYLVTQMGNDKSIKCEQNLGHDTMYWYKQDSKKFLKIMFSYNNKELIINETVPNRFSPKSPDKAHLNLHINSLELGDSAVYFCASSQVVASGVLTGELFFGEGSRLTVL.

About this clonotype itself: One base away lies a much larger clone, so this may be a sequencing read error. J is TRBJ2-3 and V is TRBV6-2 or TRBV6-3; the D is unclear. Germline values: CDR1 MNHEY, CDR2 SVGEGT. The CDR3 is made up of 14 amino acids. CDR3 protein: CAGSYYPSTDTQYF. As DNA, the CDR3 is TGTGCCGGCAGTTACTACCCCTCCACAGATACGCAGTATTTT.

The chain employs TRBV3-2 and TRBJ1-5; the table's D gene call, TRBD1, was not cross checked with the DNA. TRBV3-2 is a listed pseudogene. CDR3 length: 15 residues. CDR3 amino acids: CASSQEQVGNQPQHF. DNA of the CDR3: TGTGCCAGCAGCCAAGAACAGGTTGGCAATCAGCCCCAGCATTTT.

This clonotype was counted at least ten times. The V gene is TRBV3-1, the J gene TRBJ1-1; D unresolved. The germline gives CDR1 LGHDT, CDR2 YNNKEL (reference sequence). This CDR3 region has 12 residues. V lost 2 bases and J 3 bases, leaving 4 bases between the germline ends. The CDR3: CASSQSYTEAFF. CDR3 in DNA: TGTGCCAGCAGCCAATCATACACTGAAGCTTTCTTT.

V is TRBV7-9 and J is TRBJ1-1; D is possibly TRBD1 (5 bases). CDR1 and CDR2 (germline): SEHNR, FQNEAQ (reference sequence). V was clipped by 5 bases and J by 0 bases, with 13 bases between them. The CDR3 is made up of 15 amino acids. In DNA, the CDR3 is TGTGCCAGCAGCCCAGGGACGTTTATGAACACTGAAGCTTTCTTT. This sequence encodes CASSPGTFMNTEAFF.

This sequence joins TRBV30 and TRBJ1-5; D ambiguous. Between the trimmed V and J ends, which lost 5 bases and 3 bases, there was a span of 17 bases. Germline lookup yields CDR1 GTSNPN and CDR2 SVGIG (reference sequence). The CDR3 covers 15 residues. This CDR3 reads CAWGRAVGPNQPQHF. The CDR3 nucleotides are TGTGCCTGGGGGAGAGCGGTGGGTCCCAATCAGCCCCAGCATTTT.

This chain links TRBV6-1 with TRBJ2-2, with D possibly TRBD1 on 6 matching bases. CDR1 is MNHNS and CDR2 is SASEGT in the germline V gene. The CDR3 length is 13 residues. V lost 6 bases and J lost 6, with 11 bases in between. The CDR3 DNA reads TGTGCCAGCAGGGGGGCGAGGCCCGGGGAGCTGTTTTTT. The encoded protein is CASRGARPGELFF.

The chain couples TRBV28 to TRBJ1-4; 8 bases agree with TRBD1. V lost 6 bases and J lost 5; bases outside the gene matches: 8. Germline CDR1 reads MDHEN; CDR2 reads SYDVKM. The CDR3 is 15 residues long. The CDR3 reads CASRPAGTGNEKLFF. DNA of the CDR3: TGTGCCAGCAGGCCCGCGGGGACAGGAAATGAAAAACTGTTTTTT. The variable domain in full, completed from reference TRBV28 and TRBJ1-4, reads DVKVTQSSRYLVKRTGEKVFLECVQDMDHENMFWYRQDPGLGLRLIYFSYDVKMKEKGDIPEGYSVSREKKERFSLILESASTNQTSMYLCASRPAGTGNEKLFFGSGTQLSVL.

This clonotype was observed a handful of times. V gene TRBV7-9 combines with J gene TRBJ1-2, with D possibly being TRBD1 (5 bases). Per germline, CDR1 SEHNR and CDR2 FQNEAQ (reference sequence). V was pared by 3 bases and J by 4 bases, with 15 bases between. This CDR3 is 15 amino acids long. CDR3: CASSLSGGTRYGYTF. Here the CDR3 DNA reads TGTGCCAGCAGCTTGAGCGGGGGGACCCGCTATGGCTACACCTTC.

The chain combines TRBV19 with TRBJ1-1; 10 nucleotides match TRBD1. V shed 7 bases, J shed 4 bases, and the junction held 3 bases outside the gene matches. The CDR3 consists of 13 residues. The germline gives CDR1 LNHDA, CDR2 SQIVND (reference sequence). CDR3 bases: TGTGCCAGTAACGACAGGGGGCTCACTGAAGCTTTCTTT. It codes for CASNDRGLTEAFF.